Listed here are 18 T cell receptor beta chains from one sample, sequenced in a study of cytotoxic CD8 clonotypes in ibrutinib-treated CLL. Method: immunoSEQ multiplex PCR; TCRdb's copy keeps in-frame clones and lacks some. The sample includes some 350,000 clones, roughly 70% of them seen just once. Sample: PBMCs, taken after 36 months of ibrutinib treatment. The receptors here all came from a human donor with chronic lymphocytic leukemia.

This chain uses TRBV2 with TRBJ1-4, with D unclear. This CDR3 is 14 amino acids long. Trimming took 6 bases from V and 4 from J, leaving 12 bases between them. Per the germline V gene, CDR1 is SNHLY and CDR2 is FYNNEI. The DNA for the CDR3 is TGTGCCAGCAGCCTTCAGGAGATTAATGAAAAACTGTTTTTT. Encoded protein: CASSLQEINEKLFF.

This clone was found a few times. V gene TRBV11-2 combines with J gene TRBJ1-2; D is uncertain. Germline V gene data show CDR1 as SGHAT and CDR2 as FQNNGV. This CDR3 comprises 15 residues. V was cut by 3 bases and J by 2 bases, with 13 bases left in between. The CDR3 region is CASSLNSLTNYGYTF. Here the CDR3 DNA reads TGTGCCAGCAGCTTGAACAGCCTCACAAACTATGGCTACACCTTC.

This clone was observed a handful of times. The V gene is TRBV20-1, the J gene TRBJ1-2; the D gene is possibly TRBD1 (5 bases). The CDR3 loop spans 11 amino acids. The V gene's germline CDR1 is DFQATT and CDR2 SNEGSKA (reference sequence). Written as DNA, the CDR3 is TGCTCACAGGCCCTGGACTATGGCTACACCTTC. As protein: CSQALDYGYTF.

This clone has only a few counts. The chain carries TRBV25-1 and TRBJ1-2, with TRBD1 matching 7 bases. The germline gives CDR1 MGHDK, CDR2 SYGVNS. V trimming: 1 base; J trimming: 8 bases; junction bases outside the gene matches: 4. The CDR3 consists of 13 residues. The CDR3 protein is CASSELTGIGYTF. The CDR3 nucleotides read TGTGCCAGCAGTGAATTGACAGGGATAGGCTACACCTTC.

This clone was picked up a small number of times. The chain carries TRBV6-5 and TRBJ2-1; D is undetermined. Germline-derived CDR1 and CDR2 are MNHEY and SVGAGI. Trimming cost V 8 bases and J 0 bases, with 11 bases left between them. The CDR3 spans 14 residues. CDR3 coding DNA: TGTGCCAGCTCTCTAACGGGCTCCTACAATGAGCAGTTCTTC. Its protein is CASSLTGSYNEQFF.

V usage is TRBV7-2 and J usage is TRBJ2-3; 8 bases are shared with TRBD2. In germline, CDR1 is SGHTA, CDR2 FQGNSA. CDR3 length: 16 residues. Unmatched junction bases numbered 6, after V lost 1 base and J lost 3 bases. DNA for the CDR3: TGTGCCAGCAGCTTAGATTCGGGGGGGCTTACAGATACGCAGTATTTT. Its protein is CASSLDSGGLTDTQYF.

The J gene is TRBJ1-2, the V gene TRBV19; D not resolved. The germline gives CDR1 LNHDA, CDR2 SQIVND (reference sequence). The CDR3 contains 13 residues. Trimming removed 3 bases at V and 8 bases at J, with 13 bases between. CDR3 DNA sequence: TGTGCCAGTAGTATTGGCAGGACTGCGGGCTACACCTTC. Amino acids: CASSIGRTAGYTF.

The CDR3 coding sequence is TGTGCCAGCAGTTTAGCCCCACGGCAGCCCCAGCATTTT. Translated, it gives CASSLAPRQPQHF. The chain uses TRBV28 and TRBJ1-5, with D unresolved. In germline, CDR1 is MDHEN, CDR2 SYDVKM. This CDR3 is built from 13 residues. V shed 2 bases and J shed 7 bases, with 9 bases lying between them.

The chain carries TRBV4-1 and TRBJ1-4; 12 nucleotides agree with TRBD1. The CDR3 is 16 residues long. In germline, CDR1 is MGHRA, CDR2 YSYEKL. Trimming at V came to 1 base and at J to 8 bases, leaving 5 bases not matched to a gene. This CDR3 is CASSQGHGTGGEKLFF. The CDR3, as DNA: TGCGCCAGCAGCCAAGGACACGGGACAGGGGGCGAAAAACTGTTTTTT.

The rearrangement uses TRBV12-5 and TRBJ1-1; 7 bases are shared with TRBD1. This CDR3 region has 13 residues. V shed 7 bases, J shed 3 bases, and the junction held 5 bases outside the gene matches. Germline V lookup: CDR1 LGHNT, CDR2 FRNRAP. The CDR3 spells CASASTGDTEAFF. The CDR3 nucleotides read TGTGCTAGTGCAAGCACAGGGGACACTGAAGCTTTCTTT.

The chain has TRBV10-2 and TRBJ2-1; either TRBD1 or TRBD2 may fit D (5 bases each). Germline V gene sequence: CDR1 WSHSY, CDR2 SAAADI. Trimming pared 8 bases from V and 9 bases from J, leaving 14 bases between. This CDR3 is 12 amino acids long. The CDR3 spells CASLLGRGEQFF. DNA for the CDR3: TGCGCCAGCTTACTAGGTAGGGGTGAGCAGTTCTTC.

J is TRBJ2-7 and V is TRBV5-6, with 7 bases matching TRBD1. CDR3 length: 14 residues. Germline loops: CDR1 SGHDT, CDR2 YYEEEE. The trim removed 4 bases at V and 5 bases at J, leaving 9 bases unmatched. CDR3 amino acids: CASSHGTAANEQYF. DNA for the CDR3: TGTGCCAGCAGCCATGGGACAGCCGCTAACGAGCAGTACTTC.

V usage is TRBV14 and J usage is TRBJ1-2, with no clear D. V lost 5 bases to trimming and J lost 4 bases, with 14 bases between them. The CDR3 sequence is 14 residues long. Germline CDR1 reads SGHDN; CDR2 reads FVKESK. CDR3 protein: CASSSKQRFYGYTF. The CDR3 DNA is TGTGCCAGCAGCTCGAAACAACGATTCTATGGCTACACCTTC.

This clone has a single count. This chain joins TRBV4-1 and TRBJ2-3, with D hard to call. Trimming stripped 0 bases from V and 5 bases from J, with 21 bases between. Germline CDR1 is MGHRA and CDR2 is YSYEKL. CDR3 length: 18 amino acids. This CDR3 reads CASSQERHRANSIDTQYF. CDR3 in DNA: TGCGCCAGCAGCCAAGAGAGGCACAGAGCTAATTCGATAGATACGCAGTATTTT.

The chain carries TRBV5-1 and TRBJ1-2; D gene unclear. Germline CDR1 is SGHRS and CDR2 is YFSETQ. V was pared by 0 bases and J by 4 bases, with 16 bases between. There are 16 residues in the CDR3. The CDR3 sequence: CASSLVAGNTVYGYTF. The CDR3 DNA is TGCGCCAGCAGCTTGGTAGCAGGAAATACCGTCTATGGCTACACCTTC.

This chain joins TRBV28 and TRBJ2-6; no reliable D call. V was pared by 6 bases and J by 0 bases, with 9 bases between. CDR3 length equals 15 residues. Germline V CDR1 and CDR2: MDHEN, SYDVKM. Here the CDR3 reads CASSLSTSGANVLTF. CDR3 nucleotides: TGTGCCAGCAGCCTTTCTACCTCTGGGGCCAACGTCCTGACTTTC. Full variable domain (missing parts from reference TRBV28 and TRBJ2-6): DVKVTQSSRYLVKRTGEKVFLECVQDMDHENMFWYRQDPGLGLRLIYFSYDVKMKEKGDIPEGYSVSREKKERFSLILESASTNQTSMYLCASSLSTSGANVLTFGAGSRLTVL.

The rearrangement joins TRBV19 to TRBJ1-2, with 8 positions matching TRBD1. The germline V gene has CDR1 LNHDA and CDR2 SQIVND (reference sequence). V lost 5 bases to trimming and J lost 3 bases; unmatched junction nucleotides: 11. There are 16 residues in the CDR3. The CDR3: CASSSPGQGTYYGYTF. CDR3 in DNA: TGTGCCAGTAGTTCCCCTGGACAGGGTACGTACTATGGCTACACCTTC.

This clone was recorded a few times. V and J are TRBV15 and TRBJ1-1; TRBD1 is a possible D gene (5 bases). The V gene's germline CDR1 is LNHNV and CDR2 YYDKDF (reference sequence). The CDR3 sequence is 12 residues long. Trimming stripped 1 base from V and 9 bases from J, with 9 bases between. The CDR3 DNA reads TGTGCCACCAGCAGAGTGGCAGGGCAAGCTTTCTTT. It encodes CATSRVAGQAFF.